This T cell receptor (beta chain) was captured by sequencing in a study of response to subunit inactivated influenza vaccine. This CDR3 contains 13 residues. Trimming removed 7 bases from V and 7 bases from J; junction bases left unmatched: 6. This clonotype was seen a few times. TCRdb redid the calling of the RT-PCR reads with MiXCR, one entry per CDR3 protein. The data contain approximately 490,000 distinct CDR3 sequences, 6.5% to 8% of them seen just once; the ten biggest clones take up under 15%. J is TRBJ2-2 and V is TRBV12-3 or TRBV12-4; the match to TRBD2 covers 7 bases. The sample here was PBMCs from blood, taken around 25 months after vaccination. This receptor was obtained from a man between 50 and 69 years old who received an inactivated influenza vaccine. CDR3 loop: CASNPGRVGELFF. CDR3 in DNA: TGTGCCAGCAATCCAGGGAGGGTCGGGGAGCTGTTTTTT.